This is a list of T cell receptor beta chains from one sample in a study of CD8+CD57+ T cells in acquired aplastic anemia. TCRdb re-analysed the reads in MiXCR, keeping a single row per CDR3 protein. The top ten clones hold around 80% of a sample with 75,000 to 80,000 distinct CDR3 sequences, 60% to 75% of them seen once. Material for sequencing was sorted CD4+, CD8+, or CD8+CD57+ T cells (not recorded which) from PBMCs. All receptors derive from a human donor with aplastic anemia. CDR3s include the opening cysteine and the closing phenylalanine or tryptophan. Fields, in order: D gene, V gene, clone size, CDR3 length, J gene, CDR3 DNA, CDR3 protein. The D gene is left open where the match is weak. Not every row has a clone size; where given, it reads once, few, many or a size class.

TRBD1	TRBV7-6	-	13	TRBJ2-5	TGTGCCAGCAGGAAGGGGGCGGGAGAGACCCAGTACTTC	CASRKGAGETQYF
TRBD1	TRBV5-1	-	12	TRBJ1-1	TGCGCCAGCGGACAGGGGAACACTGAAGCTTTCTTT	CASGQGNTEAFF
TRBD2	TRBV11-2	-	16	TRBJ2-6	TGTGCCAGCAATACCCGCGGGGGGCTAGGGGCCAACGTCCTGACTTTC	CASNTRGGLGANVLTF
-	TRBV20-1	-	13	TRBJ2-3	TGCAGTGCTAGAGACCGCGTCACAGATACGCAGTATTTT	CSARDRVTDTQYF
-	TRBV10-1	-	15	TRBJ2-3	TGCGCCAGCAGTGAGTCTAGATCTGGGACAGATACGCAGTATTTT	CASSESRSGTDTQYF
-	TRBV5-4	-	17	TRBJ2-5	TGTGCCAGCAGAAAAGACAGGTCTGGGGTGGACCAAGAGACCCAGTACTTC	CASRKDRSGVDQETQYF
TRBD2	TRBV29-1	-	12	TRBJ2-1	TGCAGCGTTGTAGCGGGGGGGAATGAGCAGTTCTTC	CSVVAGGNEQFF
-	TRBV7-6	once	13	TRBJ2-5	TGTGCCAGCAGCTTCCAGGTAGCCGAGACCCAGTACTTC	CASSFQVAETQYF
-	TRBV29-1	-	11	TRBJ1-3	TGCAGCGTCAGAATAGGAAACACCATATATTTT	CSVRIGNTIYF
TRBD2	TRBV20-1	-	16	TRBJ2-7	TGCAGTGCTAGAAAGTCTCCGGGACTAGCTCCATACGAGCAGTACTTC	CSARKSPGLAPYEQYF
-	TRBV5-4	-	14	TRBJ2-3	TGTGCCAGCAGCCCCGTTGGGTCCACAGATACGCAGTATTTT	CASSPVGSTDTQYF
TRBD1	TRBV19	-	14	TRBJ1-1	TGTGCCAGTAGTGAACAGGGGTCTCACACTGAAGCTTTCTTT	CASSEQGSHTEAFF
-	TRBV10-3	-	14	TRBJ2-3	TGTGCCATCAGTGGAACCAGTCCCACAGATACGCAGTATTTT	CAISGTSPTDTQYF
TRBD1	TRBV20-1	-	14	TRBJ2-1	TGCAGTGCTTGGGACAGCCTCTCCTACAATGAGCAGTTCTTC	CSAWDSLSYNEQFF
-	TRBV20-1	-	11	TRBJ1-3	TGCAGTGCTAGCAACGGAAACACCATATATTTT	CSASNGNTIYF
-	TRBV20-1	-	15	TRBJ1-5	TGCAGTGCCGCGCCTGGGGCCGGCTACAATCAGCCCCAGCATTTT	CSAAPGAGYNQPQHF
-	TRBV11-2	-	15	TRBJ1-1	TGTGCCAGCAGCTTAGACCGGAGGGCCTACACTGAAGCTTTCTTT	CASSLDRRAYTEAFF
-	TRBV7-2	-	15	TRBJ2-2	TGCGCCAGCAGCTTGGGGGGCAGGGCCACCGGGGAGCTGTTTTTT	CASSLGGRATGELFF
TRBD2	TRBV19	many	13	TRBJ2-1	TGTGCCAGTAGTATAGCAGCGGGAGTCCAGCAGTTCTTC	CASSIAAGVQQFF
TRBD2	TRBV7-6	-	13	TRBJ2-7	TGTGCCAGCAGCCGTCGGGAGGGGAACGAGCAGTACTTC	CASSRREGNEQYF
TRBD1	TRBV7-9	-	15	TRBJ1-2	TGTGCCAGCAGCTTAGCAGGACAGGGCAACTATGGCTACACCTTC	CASSLAGQGNYGYTF
-	TRBV7-8	-	12	TRBJ2-7	TGTGCCAGCAGCTCCCCTCCGGGAGAGCAGTACTTC	CASSSPPGEQYF
-	TRBV5-6	-	14	TRBJ2-5	TGTGCCAGCAGCCACCGCCGGGTCCAAGAGACCCAGCACTTC	CASSHRRVQETQHF
TRBD2	TRBV20-1	-	18	TRBJ2-7	TGCAGTGCCTCCCGGACTAGCGGGAGGTCACCCATCTTCTACGAGCAGTACTTC	CSASRTSGRSPIFYEQYF
-	TRBV7-9	-	12	TRBJ1-3	TGTGCCAGCAGCTTGGACGGAAACACCATATATTTT	CASSLDGNTIYF
TRBD2	TRBV2	-	15	TRBJ2-1	TGTGCCAGCAGTGAATTTAGCGGGAGTGAAAATGAGCAGTTCTTC	CASSEFSGSENEQFF
TRBD1	TRBV6-5	few	16	TRBJ2-7	TGTGCCAGCAGTTACCCACCCGGGACAGGGAGGGACGAGCAGTACTTC	CASSYPPGTGRDEQYF
-	TRBV7-9	-	12	TRBJ1-4	TGTGCCAGCAGCCCTCGGGGGATAAAACTGTTTTTT	CASSPRGIKLFF
-	TRBV20-1	-	12	TRBJ2-7	TGCAGTGCTAGCGGGGAGGCCTGCGAGCAGTACTTC	CSASGEACEQYF
TRBD2	TRBV20-1	-	15	TRBJ2-1	TGCAGTGCTAGCCCGTTACTAGCGGGAGTTCGAGAGCAGTTCTTC	CSASPLLAGVREQFF
-	TRBV4-1	-	15	TRBJ2-7	TGCGCCAGCAGCCAAGAGAGGACGGAGTCCTACGAGCAGTACTTC	CASSQERTESYEQYF